Each of the 15 T cell receptor beta chains below was sequenced from the same sample in a study of radiotherapy plus CTLA-4 blockade in lung cancer. Sequencing used immunoSEQ multiplex PCR; TCRdb keeps in-frame clones, though not all of them. The table shows roughly 100,000 clones, with over 65% occurring only once. The material sequenced was peripheral blood, taken from a patient treated with radiotherapy plus ipilimumab. These receptors came from a human donor with non-small cell lung cancer that progressed on radiotherapy plus ipilimumab. Some clones in this sample may be carry-over from other donors' samples.

J is TRBJ2-1 and V is TRBV2; TRBD1 is a possible D gene (6 bases). This CDR3 region has 15 residues. Trimming removed 6 bases from V and 9 bases from J, with 21 bases in between. Germline V CDR1 and CDR2: SNHLY, FYNNEI. The CDR3 DNA reads as TGTGCCAGCAGCGAAAATCTACAGGGTTGGGGTGAGCAGTTCTTC. It codes for CASSENLQGWGEQFF.

This clone was counted only a few times. The V and J genes are TRBV5-6 and TRBJ2-7; D unclear. CDR3 size: 14 residues. V lost 1 base, J lost 5 bases, and 13 bases lay in between. Looked up from germline, CDR1 is SGHDT and CDR2 is YYEEEE. CDR3 nucleotide sequence: TGTGCCAGCAGCTTGACGTGGGGTCAAGACGAGCAGTACTTC. It yields the protein CASSLTWGQDEQYF. Full variable domain (remainder filled in from reference TRBV5-6 and TRBJ2-7): DAGVTQSPTHLIKTRGQQVTLRCSPKSGHDTVSWYQQALGQGPQFIFQYYEEEERQRGNFPDRFSGHQFPNYSSELNVNALLLGDSALYLCASSLTWGQDEQYFGPGTRLTVT.

V gene TRBV2 combines with J gene TRBJ2-7; D uncertain. Trimming stripped 8 bases from V and 3 bases from J, with 8 bases between. CDR1 is SNHLY and CDR2 is FYNNEI in the germline V gene. The CDR3 runs 11 residues. The CDR3 is CASGQGYEQYF. DNA for the CDR3: TGTGCCAGCGGCCAAGGCTACGAGCAGTACTTC.

In DNA, the CDR3 is TGTGCCAGCTCACCGGGGACCAAGGAAGGGCAGTACTTC. The encoded protein is CASSPGTKEGQYF. The J gene is TRBJ2-7, the V gene TRBV18; D is tentatively TRBD1 or TRBD2 (5 bases each). Germline CDR1 and CDR2: KGHSH and LQKENI. The CDR3 is 13 amino acids. V lost 3 bases, J lost 9 bases, and 15 bases lay in between.

V is TRBV18 and J is TRBJ1-1, with D possibly matching TRBD1 (5 bases). V shed 2 bases and J shed 3 bases, with 10 bases lying between them. Germline loops: CDR1 KGHSH, CDR2 LQKENI. The CDR3 extends over 14 amino acids. The CDR3 bases are TGTGCCAGCTCACCAAAAGCGGGGGACACTGAAGCTTTCTTT. It is translated as CASSPKAGDTEAFF.

CDR3 residues: CASLQGISYEQYF. CDR3 nucleotide sequence: TGCGCCAGCCTACAGGGGATTTCCTACGAGCAGTACTTC. This chain uses TRBV23-1 with TRBJ2-7; 7 bases align to TRBD1. TRBV23-1 carries the ORF label, with uncertain function. J gave up 1 base and V 8 bases, and 5 bases lay outside the gene matches. CDR3 size: 13 residues.

The chain links TRBV6-1 to TRBJ1-2; 12 nucleotides match TRBD1. Looked up from germline, CDR1 is MNHNS and CDR2 is SASEGT. V shed 7 bases, J shed 4 bases, and the junction held 4 bases outside the gene matches. CDR3 size: 14 residues. CDR3 region: CASTGTGGSYGYTF. The CDR3, as DNA: TGTGCCAGCACCGGGACAGGGGGCAGCTATGGCTACACCTTC.

The chain couples TRBV28 to TRBJ1-2, with a possible D match to TRBD1 (5 bases). The CDR3 has 17 amino acids. Germline V gives CDR1 MDHEN, CDR2 SYDVKM. V lost 1 base and J lost 2, with 17 bases in between. Here the CDR3 DNA reads TGTGCCAGCAGTTTATTTCTCGGGTCTCACAGGAACTATGGCTACACCTTC. Its protein is CASSLFLGSHRNYGYTF.

As DNA, the CDR3 is TGTGCCAGCAGCCGCGGAGGCAGGACCAACTATGGCTACACCTTC. Translating it yields CASSRGGRTNYGYTF. The V and J genes are TRBV5-6 and TRBJ1-2, with D hard to call. The CDR3 runs to 15 residues. The V and J ends lost 4 bases and 2 bases respectively, with 15 bases between them. Germline assignment: CDR1 SGHDT and CDR2 YYEEEE.

This chain's CDR3 is CASTLDVHAYEQYF. CDR3 coding DNA: TGCGCCAGCACCCTGGACGTCCACGCCTACGAGCAGTACTTC. The chain links TRBV5-1 to TRBJ2-7, with D uncertain. Trimming removed 6 bases from V and 2 bases from J, with 15 bases in between. The length of the CDR3 is 14 residues. Germline V gene sequence: CDR1 SGHRS, CDR2 YFSETQ. Filled out from reference TRBV5-1 and TRBJ2-7, the complete variable domain reads KAGVTQTPRYLIKTRGQQVTLSCSPISGHRSVSWYQQTPGQGLQFLFEYFSETQRNKGNFPGRFSGRQFSNSRSEMNVSTLELGDSALYLCASTLDVHAYEQYFGPGTRLTVT.

The rearrangement joins TRBV5-1 to TRBJ2-7, with D unresolved. Trimming took 0 bases from V and 3 from J, leaving 7 bases between them. This CDR3 has 13 residues. In germline, CDR1 is SGHRS, CDR2 YFSETQ. The DNA of the CDR3 is TGCGCCAGCAGCTTGGTCGGCCGCTACGAGCAGTACTTC. Translated: CASSLVGRYEQYF.

The chain recombines TRBV27 with TRBJ2-3; 15 bases are a match to TRBD2. The germline CDR1 and CDR2 sequences are MNHEY and SMNVEV (reference sequence). The CDR3 spans 18 residues. V gave up 4 bases and J gave up 1 base; unmatched junction bases: 6. CDR3 in amino acids: CASSSGLAGGLGTDTQYF. The DNA for the CDR3 is TGTGCCAGCAGTTCCGGACTAGCGGGGGGGCTGGGCACAGATACGCAGTATTTT.

The chain is built from TRBV25-1 and TRBJ1-2; the match to TRBD1 covers 8 bases. J lost 7 bases, V lost 0 bases, and 10 bases had no gene match. The CDR3 contains 16 residues. Germline V gene sequence: CDR1 MGHDK, CDR2 SYGVNS. The CDR3 is CASSEYLWTGTPGYTF. For the CDR3, the DNA is TGTGCCAGCAGTGAATACTTATGGACAGGGACCCCTGGCTACACCTTC.

CDR3 residues: CASSSTSGFLAETQYF. The CDR3 coding sequence is TGTGCCAGTAGTAGCACTAGCGGGTTCCTCGCGGAGACCCAGTACTTC. V is TRBV19 and J is TRBJ2-5; 9 nucleotides line up with TRBD2. Germline-derived CDR1 and CDR2 are LNHDA and SQIVND (reference sequence). The length of the CDR3 is 16 residues. V shed 4 bases and J 5 bases; nucleotides not matched to a gene: 11.

This clone was observed a few times. J is TRBJ1-5 and V is TRBV7-8; the D is unclear. V was cut by 5 bases and J by 3 bases, with 11 bases left in between. CDR1 SGHVS and CDR2 FQNEAQ come from the germline V gene. This CDR3 is built from 14 residues. CDR3 DNA sequence: TGTGCCAGCAGCGATCGACGGATCAATCAGCCCCAGCATTTT. It codes for CASSDRRINQPQHF.